These T cell receptor beta chains were read from a single sample in a study of T cell responses to AZD1222 COVID-19 vaccine. TCRdb's table, derived via immunoSEQ multiplex PCR, lists solely in-frame clones and lacks some. The sample consists of 90,000 to 110,000 clones, about 87% of them appearing once. The material sequenced was peripheral blood, taken 28 days after the second AZD1222 dose. The receptors were sampled from an adult who received the AZD1222 COVID-19 vaccine. Each CDR3 is given with its conserved first and last residue. The D gene is left open where the match is weak. Clone size is shown for a subset of rows, as once, few, many or a class of expanded clone.

NA	TRBV7-8	14	NA	TRBJ1-1	TGTGCCAGCAGCTTAGTGGAGGGCTGGGGTGAAGCTTTCTTT	CASSLVEGWGEAFF
NA	TRBV30	16	NA	TRBJ1-3	TGTGCCTGGAGCCGCCCCGGTGGCATCTCTGGAAACACCATATATTTT	CAWSRPGGISGNTIYF
NA	TRBV7-2	13	NA	TRBJ1-2	TGTGCCAGCAGCTTAGATAAGGGATATGGCTACACCTTC	CASSLDKGYGYTF
NA	TRBV5-6	12	NA	TRBJ1-1	TGTGCCACCCAAACAGGGAACACTGAAGCTTTCTTT	CATQTGNTEAFF
once	TRBV19	13	NA	TRBJ1-1	TGTGCCAGTAGTTACAGGGTTACCACTGAAGCTTTCTTT	CASSYRVTTEAFF
NA	TRBV6-6	16	NA	TRBJ2-2	TGTGCCACTTCCAGGATCGGAGGACCTCAGGGCGGGGAGCTGTTTTTT	CATSRIGGPQGGELFF
NA	TRBV5-1	15	NA	TRBJ2-7	TGCGCCAGCAGCTTGGGGACTGGAAAGTGGGCAGGGCAGTACTTC	CASSLGTGKWAGQYF
NA	TRBV27	15	TRBD2	TRBJ2-7	TGTGCCAGCAGTTTGACTAGCGGGAGATCCTACGAGCAGTACTTC	CASSLTSGRSYEQYF
NA	TRBV24-1	15	TRBD2	TRBJ2-3	TGTGCCACCAGTGAACCTAGCGGGGGAGCAGATACGCAGTATTTT	CATSEPSGGADTQYF
NA	TRBV11-2	13	NA	TRBJ2-1	TGTGCCAGCAGCTTATCGGCAAACAATGAGCAGTTCTTC	CASSLSANNEQFF
NA	TRBV6-2/TRBV6-3	13	NA	TRBJ2-7	TGTGCCAGCAGCTCAAGCGCCTCCTACGAGCAGTACTTC	CASSSSASYEQYF
NA	TRBV6-1	15	TRBD1	TRBJ1-5	TGTGCCAGCAGTGAAGGGGACAGGGTGGATCAGCCCCAGCATTTT	CASSEGDRVDQPQHF
few	TRBV5-4	17	TRBD1	TRBJ2-7	TGTGCCAGCAGCCCGATAGGACAGGGTATTAATTCCGACGAGCAGTACTTC	CASSPIGQGINSDEQYF
NA	TRBV19	15	TRBD2	TRBJ2-7	TGTGCCAGTAGTCCGACTAGCGGGAGTCTCTACGAGCAGTACTTC	CASSPTSGSLYEQYF
NA	TRBV9	14	TRBD1	TRBJ2-1	TGTGCCAGCAGCGGTGGGGGAAGGGACAGGGAAGAGTTCTTC	CASSGGGRDREEFF
NA	TRBV11-2	14	NA	TRBJ1-4	TGTGCCAGCACCCGCGGTTCAACTAATGAAAAACTGTTTTTT	CASTRGSTNEKLFF
NA	TRBV19	11	NA	TRBJ1-3	TGTGCCAGTAGCTTTGGAGGCACCATATATTTT	CASSFGGTIYF
NA	TRBV28	14	NA	TRBJ1-2	TGTGCCAGCAGTTTTACTGGAGAATTCTATGGCTACACCTTC	CASSFTGEFYGYTF
NA	TRBV27	15	TRBD1	TRBJ1-5	TGTGCCAGCAGTTTCCGGACAGGGGTTGGGCAGCCCCAGCATTTT	CASSFRTGVGQPQHF
NA	TRBV3-1/TRBV3-2	13	NA	TRBJ1-2	TGTGCCAGCAGCCCTCAGGGGCGATGGGGCTACACCTTC	CASSPQGRWGYTF
NA	TRBV10-3	17	TRBD1	TRBJ1-1	TGTGCCATCAGTGAGCGAGGACAGGGGGCCCGGAACACTGAAGCTTTCTTT	CAISERGQGARNTEAFF
NA	TRBV9	9	NA	TRBJ1-2	TGTGCCAGCAGCCCTAAGGGCCCGTTC	CASSPKGPF
NA	TRBV5-4	14	TRBD1	TRBJ2-5	TGTGCCAGCAGCTCGGGACAGGGATTAGAGACCCAGTACTTC	CASSSGQGLETQYF
NA	TRBV11-1	14	TRBD1	TRBJ2-3	TGTGCCAGCAGCCCGACAGGGGTCACAGATACGCAGTATTTT	CASSPTGVTDTQYF
NA	TRBV7-8	14	TRBD1	TRBJ1-5	TGTGCCAGCAGCTCGGGACAGGGGAGTCAGCCCCAGCATTTT	CASSSGQGSQPQHF
NA	TRBV28	15	NA	TRBJ1-2	TGTGCCAGCAGTTCGCAGCGGGACCCACCCTATGGCTACACCTTC	CASSSQRDPPYGYTF
few	TRBV29-1	13	NA	TRBJ1-1	TGCAGCGTTGGAGCCGGCCCGAACACTGAAGCTTTCTTT	CSVGAGPNTEAFF